The clone carrying this TCR beta chain was counted many times. Its antigen remains unknown. The CDR3 spans 13 residues. CDR1 and CDR2 from the germline V gene are LGHDT and YNNKEL (reference sequence). Trimming took 5 bases from V and 0 from J, leaving 5 bases between them. This entry is derived from a study of identical twins. Study outcomes and limitations: Twin pairs had excess sharing that was weaker in beta out-of-frame sequences. The abundant beta clonotypes from cord blood had fewer insertions, and memory repertoires had none of this. The study found excess low generation probability among twin-shared out-of-frame alpha sequences.

Template switching supplied a universal primer site; unique molecular identifiers were carried on the cDNA. MiXCR was run by TCRdb on the 5' RACE reads, yielding one entry per CDR3 protein. The data show over 550,000 distinct CDR3 sequences, just over 7% seen once. These same records also appear under a second study, on yellow fever vaccine responses in identical twins.

Sequenced material: PBMCs. This sequence was found in a woman younger than 35 in good health. V gene TRBV3-1 combines with J gene TRBJ2-4; no clear D gene. The CDR3 nucleotides read TGTGCCAGCAGCTTCTTAGCCAAAAACATTCAGTACTTC. Its protein is CASSFLAKNIQYF.